This T cell receptor beta chain was retrieved from a study of esophageal squamous cell carcinoma under preoperative chemotherapy. In the study overall: Samples included peripheral blood T cells as well as tumor-infiltrating lymphocytes. Whole-study results and caveats: Paclitaxel-nedaplatin therapy caused immediate, substantial clonotype frequency changes.

Indicated time point: after preoperative PTX-NDP chemotherapy. Patients received paclitaxel-nedaplatin as preoperative chemotherapy before surgery. MiXCR, run by TCRdb on the PCR reads, gives a single entry per CDR3 protein. The repertoire holds 34,000 or so distinct CDR3 sequences, with 50% to 60% as singletons. V shed 5 bases, J shed 0 bases, and the junction held 6 bases outside the gene matches. The CDR3 covers 16 residues. Looked up from germline, CDR1 is SGHTA and CDR2 is FQGNSA. This clonotype was seen many times. What it binds is not known. The clonotype originates from a human donor with esophageal squamous cell carcinoma. The donor label of this sample is uncertain. The gene calls are TRBV7-2 and TRBJ2-1, with TRBD2 matching over 8 bases. Sampling was carried out from a patient given preoperative chemotherapy. This chain's CDR3 is CASSPSSGSSYNEQFF. The CDR3 coding sequence is TGTGCCAGCAGCCCATCTAGCGGGTCCTCCTACAATGAGCAGTTCTTC.